A selection of T cell receptor beta chains follows, all from one sample in a study of regulatory T cells in long-lasting Graves disease. TCRdb ran MiXCR on the multiplex PCR reads and lists one entry per CDR3 protein. The sample records 400,000 to 450,000 distinct CDR3 sequences, about a sixth being singletons. This sample was also put to use in a study of T cells in Graves' hyperthyroidism and ophthalmopathy.

The sample here was peripheral blood mononuclear cells (PBMCs), taken at new diagnosis, from a patient treated with antithyroid drugs. These receptor sequences come from a woman in her twenties or thirties with Graves disease. The CDR3 runs from the conserved cysteine through the conserved F or W. Each record gives: D gene, clone size, V gene, J gene, CDR3 protein, CDR3 DNA. D genes are given only for firm matches. Clone size appears in some rows only: once, few, many, or a class for an expanded clone.

d_call: TRBD2; clone_size: many; v_call: TRBV20-1; j_call: TRBJ2-1; cdr3_aa: CSALTHSGTYNEQFF; cdr3_nt: TGCAGTGCTCTAACCCATAGCGGGACTTACAATGAGCAGTTCTTC
d_call: TRBD2; clone_size: many; v_call: TRBV7-2; j_call: TRBJ2-1; cdr3_aa: CASSFLRELLDEQFF; cdr3_nt: TGTGCCAGCAGCTTCCTGCGGGAGCTTCTGGATGAGCAGTTCTTC
d_call: TRBD2; clone_size: many; v_call: TRBV6-2/TRBV6-3; j_call: TRBJ2-7; cdr3_aa: CASSYSASGSYEQYF; cdr3_nt: TGTGCCAGCAGTTACTCGGCTAGCGGGAGCTACGAGCAGTACTTC
d_call: .; clone_size: .; v_call: TRBV6-2/TRBV6-3; j_call: TRBJ2-7; cdr3_aa: CASSYMSYEQYF; cdr3_nt: TGTGCCAGCAGTTACATGAGCTACGAGCAGTACTTC
d_call: .; clone_size: few; v_call: TRBV6-2/TRBV6-3; j_call: TRBJ2-7; cdr3_aa: CASSYTRDNPYEQYF; cdr3_nt: TGTGCCAGCAGTTACACCCGGGACAACCCCTACGAGCAGTACTTC
d_call: TRBD2; clone_size: many; v_call: TRBV6-2/TRBV6-3; j_call: TRBJ2-2; cdr3_aa: CASSYPGIAGANTGELFF; cdr3_nt: TGTGCCAGCAGTTACCCTGGGATAGCGGGAGCGAACACCGGGGAGCTGTTTTTT
d_call: .; clone_size: .; v_call: TRBV5-6; j_call: TRBJ2-7; cdr3_aa: CASSLGPGGEYEQYF; cdr3_nt: TGTGCCAGCAGCTTGGGCCCAGGGGGGGAGTACGAGCAGTACTTC
d_call: TRBD1; clone_size: .; v_call: TRBV10-3; j_call: TRBJ2-7; cdr3_aa: CAISWTGGTEQYF; cdr3_nt: TGTGCCATCAGTTGGACAGGGGGCACCGAGCAGTACTTC
d_call: .; clone_size: few; v_call: TRBV12-3/TRBV12-4; j_call: TRBJ2-2; cdr3_aa: CASSPPRGNTGELFF; cdr3_nt: TGTGCCAGCAGTCCCCCCAGGGGAAACACCGGGGAGCTGTTTTTT
d_call: TRBD1; clone_size: many; v_call: TRBV20-1; j_call: TRBJ1-1; cdr3_aa: CSATPDRDTEAFF; cdr3_nt: TGCAGTGCTACCCCCGACAGGGACACTGAAGCTTTCTTT
d_call: TRBD2; clone_size: many; v_call: TRBV20-1; j_call: TRBJ2-5; cdr3_aa: CSAPPSGRAQETQYF; cdr3_nt: TGCAGTGCTCCCCCTAGCGGGAGGGCCCAAGAGACCCAGTACTTC
d_call: .; clone_size: many; v_call: TRBV28; j_call: TRBJ2-2; cdr3_aa: CASSFGAPTGELFF; cdr3_nt: TGTGCCAGCAGTTTCGGAGCGCCCACCGGGGAGCTGTTTTTT
d_call: .; clone_size: .; v_call: TRBV15; j_call: TRBJ1-2; cdr3_aa: CATSREGDPRYGYTF; cdr3_nt: TGTGCCACCAGCAGAGAGGGGGACCCGCGGTATGGCTACACCTTC
d_call: .; clone_size: .; v_call: TRBV20-1; j_call: TRBJ2-1; cdr3_aa: CSAREDMLGDEQFF; cdr3_nt: TGCAGTGCTAGGGAAGACATGTTGGGGGATGAGCAGTTCTTC
d_call: TRBD1; clone_size: many; v_call: TRBV2; j_call: TRBJ1-4; cdr3_aa: CASSEDRGGEKLFF; cdr3_nt: TGTGCCAGCAGTGAGGACAGGGGAGGTGAAAAACTGTTTTTT
d_call: .; clone_size: many; v_call: TRBV11-2; j_call: TRBJ1-4; cdr3_aa: CASSLVTGGAEKLFF; cdr3_nt: TGTGCCAGCAGCTTAGTTACCGGGGGCGCCGAAAAACTGTTTTTT
d_call: .; clone_size: .; v_call: TRBV20-1; j_call: TRBJ1-1; cdr3_aa: CTIFPPRIEAFF; cdr3_nt: TGCACCATATTCCCCCCCAGGATAGAAGCTTTCTTT
d_call: .; clone_size: .; v_call: TRBV6-1; j_call: TRBJ1-2; cdr3_aa: CASSDHRGTGGYTF; cdr3_nt: TGTGCCAGCAGTGATCATCGAGGGACGGGTGGCTACACCTTC
d_call: TRBD1; clone_size: many; v_call: TRBV6-5; j_call: TRBJ2-5; cdr3_aa: CASSYSGPGTGNQETQYF; cdr3_nt: TGTGCCAGCAGTTACTCGGGACCCGGGACAGGCAACCAAGAGACCCAGTACTTC